This entry features one T cell receptor beta chain sequence. There is no known antigen for this receptor. No much larger clone exists at a distance of one base, and base qualities are not known. At one collaborating source in Seattle, patients were enrolled during active infection and were followed longitudinally through the course of disease. Whole blood was collected in K2EDTA tubes by collaborating institutions according to the institutions' own protocols. For TCRbeta analysis, collaborators shipped samples as frozen whole blood, isolated PBMCs, or DNA extracted from either of those sample types. This sample is part of a study of blood T cell repertoires in COVID-19 (dated by TCRdb to 2018 to 2020). In terms of the full investigation: Samples from collaborators originated in the United States, Italy and Spain and spanned both the acute and convalescent phases of COVID-19. The material from the prospective study consisted of cDNA or gDNA derived from T cells, B-cell-depleted T cells, or PBMCs. Sample metadata almost always included a de-identified subject ID, COVID-19 status, age in years and sex. Where HLA class I and class II types were available, the types were taken from metadata supplied by the sample provider, not from assay-based typing. The samples were drawn from the first 160 participants of the ongoing ImmuneRACE study and from about 1,200 subjects provided by 6 global collaborators. A freely available public database, intended as a resource for researchers studying the immune response to SARS-CoV-2, is where the repertoires were released. Subjects who had been exposed to COVID-19, were actively infected with it, or had recovered from it provided the deeply sampled blood TCRbeta repertoires that made up the dataset. Broader findings and caveats from the paper: The amount of clinical and demographic metadata varied by source and participant and was provided uncurated.

The immunoSEQ Assay, a bias-controlled multiplex PCR, was used to amplify TCRbeta CDR3 regions from genomic DNA. Regarding the original processing steps: The number of nucleated cells in each sample was estimated by amplification of reference gene primers within the assay. To quantify the absolute abundance of each unique TCRbeta CDR3 rearrangement, sequence reads were collapsed and filtered. For each sample, productive Simpson clonality was calculated by taking the square root of Simpson's diversity index across productive rearrangements. TCRdb holds this immuneACCESS table with in-frame rearrangements only. Some clones are missing; in checked studies, unresolved V genes explain under half, and the rest has no known cause. The DNA was the basis for D and trimming; V, J and clone size are from that table. In all, the sample holds 220,000 or so clones, and around four fifths of those were seen once. Approximately 8% of the sample is in the top ten clones.

The receptor comes from a woman of 80 years or more with COVID-19, enrolled during active disease. Sequencing was done on a sample of peripheral blood.

The encoded CDR3 is CASRSHLNTEAFF. The DNA sequence reads TGTGCCAGCAGGTCCCATTTGAACACTGAAGCTTTCTTT. This sequence uses TRBV14 and TRBJ1-1; the D gene is not confidently resolved. V loses 6 bases of germline sequence and J loses 0 bases, and the interval between the two ends is 8 bases. CDR3 length: 13 amino acids, cysteine to phenylalanine. CDR3 DNA only is kept here, 39 bases in frame from base 1. Looking up the germline V gene yields CDR1 SGHDN and CDR2 FVKESK.